The 6 T cell receptor beta chains below come from one sample, sequenced in a study of vaccination and CD4 T cells after COVID-19. The assay that was used to sequence DNA from cultured CD4+ T cells was the Oncomine TCR Beta short-read assay. TCRdb used MiXCR to reprocess the PCR reads, holding one entry per CDR3 protein. The sample includes 15,000 to 25,000 distinct CDR3 sequences, approximately 52% of them seen just once. Described treatment: roughly ten-day PBMC culture with coronavirus spike peptide pools or control peptides (ViraFEST assay). For these receptors, no antigen is known. Sequenced: CD4+ T cells from blood, cultured in vitro. The receptors were gathered from a human donor who had recovered from COVID-19.

The J gene is TRBJ1-5, the V gene TRBV2; tentative D call: TRBD1 (6 bases). This CDR3 has 13 residues. Trimming pared 8 bases from V and 4 bases from J, leaving 12 bases between. Germline values: CDR1 SNHLY, CDR2 FYNNEI. The DNA of the CDR3 is TGTGCCAGCCACAGGGACCTTAATCAGCCCCAGCATTTT. This encodes CASHRDLNQPQHF.

This clonotype has a single count. The chain employs TRBV20-1 and TRBJ1-2, with D uncertain. The V end was cut by 0 bases, the J end by 8 bases, with 16 bases between. CDR1 and CDR2 from the germline V gene are DFQATT and SNEGSKA (reference sequence). The CDR3 is 14 residues long. Here the CDR3 DNA reads TGCAGTGCTAGAGATCGTTCCGCGTTTGGGGGCTACACCTTC. It encodes CSARDRSAFGGYTF.

This chain connects TRBV7-2 to TRBJ2-7, with D perhaps TRBD1 (6 bases). CDR1 is SGHTA and CDR2 is FQGNSA in the germline V gene. With 5 bases removed from V and 3 bases from J, the gap between germline ends came to 14 bases. The CDR3 length is 14 residues. The CDR3 sequence: CASSRTYRDYEQYF. The CDR3 DNA sequence: TGTGCCAGCAGCCGAACTTACAGGGACTACGAGCAGTACTTC.

This clonotype is a singleton in its sample. This chain connects TRBV6-1 to TRBJ2-7; 12 nucleotides align to TRBD2. With 6 bases clipped from V and 3 bases from J, the junction kept 18 bases outside the gene matches. The CDR3 is made up of 19 amino acids. Germline V gives CDR1 MNHNS, CDR2 SASEGT. CDR3 residues: CASRSVGLAGGPRFYEQYF. The CDR3 bases are TGTGCCAGCAGGTCCGTCGGTCTAGCGGGAGGGCCCCGCTTCTACGAGCAGTACTTC.

This chain joins TRBV12-3 or TRBV12-4 and TRBJ2-7; D gene ambiguous. Trimming removed 5 bases from V and 2 bases from J, with 7 bases in between. This CDR3 is built from 12 residues. CDR3: CASSPWTYEQYF. The CDR3 DNA follows: TGTGCCAGCAGTCCGTGGACCTACGAGCAGTACTTC.

V is TRBV24-1 and J is TRBJ1-5, with D possibly matching TRBD1 (5 bases). CDR3 length equals 14 residues. The germline V and J ends were trimmed by 9 bases and 4 bases, with 15 bases remaining between them. The germline gives CDR1 KGHDR, CDR2 SFDVKD. CDR3 in DNA: TGTGCCACCTCGGGGGGGTCGTCGAATCAGCCCCAGCATTTT. This translates into CATSGGSSNQPQHF.